These T cell receptor beta chains were read from a single sample in a study of shared clonotypes between healthy human individuals. The repertoire was sequenced with immunoSEQ multiplex PCR; TCRdb's copy has only in-frame clones and lacks some. The repertoire holds 400,000 to 500,000 clones, with 76% as singletons. Sample: PBMCs. The receptors were gathered from a woman between 35 and 50 years old in good health. Some clones in this sample may be carry-over from other donors' samples. CDR3s include the opening cysteine and the closing phenylalanine or tryptophan. Size tells how often a clone was seen (once, few, many) or the class of an expanded clone, and some rows leave it out.

clone_size	cdr3_length	j_call	v_call	cdr3_aa
.	16	TRBJ2-3	TRBV19	CASSILSSGSPDTQYF
once	13	TRBJ2-5	TRBV28	CASSSQQDLTQYF
.	16	TRBJ2-1	TRBV27	CASSLVAGSNTHEQFF
.	14	TRBJ2-7	TRBV4-3	CASSQERRNYEQYF
.	15	TRBJ1-5	TRBV10-2	CASSESQPAGQPQHF
.	13	TRBJ1-1	TRBV5-5	CASSFRELGEAFF
.	15	TRBJ1-4	TRBV18	CASSLAGDLNEKLFF
.	13	TRBJ1-1	TRBV2	CASGDSMNTEAFF
few	13	TRBJ2-1	TRBV12-5	CASGLGDYNEQFF
.	15	TRBJ2-4	TRBV11-2	CASSLRSAAKNIQYF
.	12	TRBJ2-7	TRBV6-5	CASRSQVSEQYF
once	13	TRBJ1-5	TRBV29-1	CSAGQGANQPQHF
.	13	TRBJ2-1	TRBV2	CASSDLGAAEQFF
.	16	TRBJ2-7	TRBV7-9	CASTISSGTASYEQYF
many	15	TRBJ2-1	TRBV30	CAWSWMIAGYNEQFF